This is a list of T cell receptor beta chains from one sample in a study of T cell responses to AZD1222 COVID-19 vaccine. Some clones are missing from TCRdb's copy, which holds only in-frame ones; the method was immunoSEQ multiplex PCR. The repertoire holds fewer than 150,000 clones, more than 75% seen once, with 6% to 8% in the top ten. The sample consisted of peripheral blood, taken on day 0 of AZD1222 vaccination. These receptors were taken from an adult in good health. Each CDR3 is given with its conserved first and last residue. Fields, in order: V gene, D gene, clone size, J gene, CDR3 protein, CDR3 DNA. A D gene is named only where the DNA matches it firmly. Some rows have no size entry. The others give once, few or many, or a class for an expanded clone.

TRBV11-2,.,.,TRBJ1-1,CASGEQGNTEAFF,TGTGCCAGCGGGGAGCAGGGGAACACTGAAGCTTTCTTT
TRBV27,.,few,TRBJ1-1,CASSPAGNTEAFF,TGTGCCAGCAGTCCCGCAGGGAACACTGAAGCTTTCTTT
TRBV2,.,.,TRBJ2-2,CAFTDTGELFF,TGTGCCTTTACCGACACCGGGGAGCTGTTTTTT
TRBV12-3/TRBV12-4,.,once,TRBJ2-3,CASSPLGPDTQYF,TGTGCCAGCAGTCCGCTAGGACCAGATACGCAGTATTTT
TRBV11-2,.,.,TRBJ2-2,CASSPGGLTPGELFF,TGTGCCAGCAGCCCCGGGGGTTTGACACCCGGGGAGCTGTTTTTT
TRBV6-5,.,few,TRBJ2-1,CASRPSKVHNEQFF,TGTGCCAGCAGGCCCTCTAAAGTGCACAATGAGCAGTTCTTC
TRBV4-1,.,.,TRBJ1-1,CASSRQSNTEAFF,TGCGCCAGCAGCAGACAGTCGAACACTGAAGCTTTCTTT
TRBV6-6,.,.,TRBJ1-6,CASSYRFESWNSPLHF,TGTGCCAGCAGTTACCGGTTCGAGAGTTGGAATTCACCCCTCCACTTT
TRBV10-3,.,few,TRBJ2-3,CAISKTERADTQYF,TGTGCCATCAGTAAGACGGAAAGGGCAGATACGCAGTATTTT
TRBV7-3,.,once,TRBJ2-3,CASSPGGSLSDTQYF,TGTGCCAGCAGCCCCGGCGGCAGCCTCTCGGATACGCAGTATTTT
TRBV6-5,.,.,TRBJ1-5,CASSKPIEQPQHF,TGTGCCAGCAGCAAACCAATCGAGCAACCCCAGCATTTT
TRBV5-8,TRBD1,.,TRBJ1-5,CASSAGTGYSNQPQHF,TGTGCCAGCAGCGCCGGGACAGGGTATAGCAATCAGCCCCAGCATTTT
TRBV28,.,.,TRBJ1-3,CALWGGNTIYF,TGTGCCCTCTGGGGGGGGAACACCATATATTTT
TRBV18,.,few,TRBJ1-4,CASSYEVGEKLFF,TGTGCCAGCTCATATGAAGTCGGGGAAAAACTGTTTTTT
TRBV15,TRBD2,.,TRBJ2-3,CATSRETGGAPDTQYF,TGTGCCACCAGCAGAGAGACGGGGGGGGCCCCAGATACGCAGTATTTT
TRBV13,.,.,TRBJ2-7,CASSLDGTGAYEQYF,TGTGCCAGCAGCTTAGATGGGACGGGAGCCTACGAGCAGTACTTC
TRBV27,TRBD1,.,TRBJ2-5,CASRGQSQETQYF,TGTGCCAGCAGGGGACAGTCCCAAGAGACCCAGTACTTC
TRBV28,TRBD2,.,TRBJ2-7,CASSAPGGEQYF,TGTGCCAGCAGTGCCCCGGGGGGCGAGCAGTACTTC
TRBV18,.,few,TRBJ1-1,CASSSDMNTEAFF,TGTGCCAGCTCATCCGACATGAACACTGAAGCTTTCTTT
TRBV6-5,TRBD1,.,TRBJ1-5,CASRHTGENQPQHF,TGTGCCAGCAGGCATACAGGGGAGAATCAGCCCCAGCATTTT
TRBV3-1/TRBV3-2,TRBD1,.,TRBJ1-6,CASSQDATGALLHF,TGTGCCAGCAGCCAAGATGCGACAGGGGCCCTCCTCCACTTT
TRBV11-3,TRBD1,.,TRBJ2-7,CASSYRDRVHEQYF,TGTGCCAGCAGCTACCGGGACAGGGTCCACGAGCAGTACTTC
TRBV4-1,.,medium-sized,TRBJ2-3,CASSQEGAGADTQYF,TGCGCCAGCAGCCAAGAGGGGGCAGGGGCAGATACGCAGTATTTT
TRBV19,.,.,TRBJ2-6,CASSISGANVLTF,TGTGCCAGTAGTATCTCTGGGGCCAACGTCCTGACTTTC
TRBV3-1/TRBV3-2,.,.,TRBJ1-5,CASSQATFNQPQHF,TGTGCCAGCAGCCAAGCTACCTTCAATCAGCCCCAGCATTTT
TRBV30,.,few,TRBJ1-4,CASETSSTNEKLFF,TGTGCCTCAGAAACGAGTTCGACTAATGAAAAACTGTTTTTT
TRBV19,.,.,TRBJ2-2,CASSNPGWDTGELFF,TGTGCCAGTAGTAACCCGGGCTGGGACACCGGGGAGCTGTTTTTT
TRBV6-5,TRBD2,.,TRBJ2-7,CASRGGPSSYEQYF,TGTGCCAGCAGGGGAGGGCCGAGCTCCTACGAGCAGTACTTC
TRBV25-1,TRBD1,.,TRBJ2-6,CASSETGQSSGANVLTF,TGTGCCAGCAGTGAGACAGGGCAGAGCTCTGGGGCCAACGTCCTGACTTTC
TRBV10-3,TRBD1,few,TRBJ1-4,CATGGQGDEKLFF,TGTGCCACGGGGGGACAGGGGGACGAAAAACTGTTTTTT